This T cell receptor beta chain derives from a study of OX40 agonist ivuxolimab in advanced cancers. Across the whole study: Every patient in dose escalation had hepatocellular carcinoma, melanoma, renal cell or head and neck cancer.

This CDR3 is built from 12 residues. CDR1 and CDR2 from the germline V gene are MNHNY and SVGAGI (reference sequence). Trimming left V 7 bases short and J 4 bases short, with 10 bases between. The protocol was immunoSEQ multiplex PCR, while the TCRdb copy is restricted to in-frame clones and leaves out a portion. Found here are about 89,000 clones, about 88% of them singletons; the top ten hold 0.25% to 0.35%. On this clone: Its target is not known.

Study results and caveats: CD8+ T cells were the subset that, on average, had more expanded clones than CD4+.

The sequence was collected from an adult with an advanced solid tumor such as melanoma, head and neck, liver or kidney cancer. V gene TRBV6-6 combines with J gene TRBJ1-1; D remains unclear. Source: CD4+ or CD8+ T cells sorted from blood, taken in a trial of the OX40 agonist ivuxolimab. CDR3 residues: CASTGTSTEAFF. The CDR3 DNA reads TGTGCCAGCACAGGCACCAGCACTGAAGCTTTCTTT.